Following are 17 T cell receptor beta chains from one sample sequenced in a study of PD-L1 blockade in urothelial cancer. Regarding time point: peripheral blood 6 weeks after treatment start. The data were produced by immunoSEQ multiplex PCR, yet TCRdb's version contains in-frame clones alone and is incomplete. The table lists 45,000 to 60,000 clones, 85% to 90% of them singletons. Sequences were derived from PBMCs, sampled around atezolizumab (anti-PD-L1) treatment. The origin of the receptors is a man aged 55 to 69 with urothelial cancer.

The genes are TRBV6-1 and TRBJ2-7, with a weak D call TRBD2 (6 bases). Trimming left V 1 base short and J 0 bases short, with 10 bases between. This CDR3 contains 15 residues. CDR1 and CDR2 (germline): MNHNS, SASEGT. This CDR3 reads CASSEGTNPSYEQYF. The CDR3 nucleotides read TGTGCCAGCAGTGAAGGGACTAACCCCTCCTACGAGCAGTACTTC.

The chain joins TRBV9 to TRBJ2-7; perhaps TRBD1 as D (6 bases). The V end was cut by 5 bases, the J end by 0 bases, with 30 bases between. Germline V gene lookup returns CDR1 SGDLS and CDR2 YYNGEE. The CDR3 spans 20 residues. The CDR3 DNA is TGTGCCAGCAGAGAAGCTACACCAGAAGACAGGCCTCTGAGCTCCTACGAGCAGTACTTC. Amino acid sequence: CASREATPEDRPLSSYEQYF.

The gene calls are TRBV7-9 and TRBJ2-5, with 7 bases fitting TRBD2. The CDR3 runs to 14 residues. Looked up from germline, CDR1 is SEHNR and CDR2 is FQNEAQ (reference sequence). The V gene end was trimmed by 3 bases and the J gene end by 5 bases; junction bases not matched to a gene: 6. CDR3 coding DNA: TGTGCCAGCAGCTTTCTCCGGGACTATGAGACCCAGTACTTC. It encodes CASSFLRDYETQYF.

This chain connects TRBV5-8 to TRBJ1-3, with D tentatively TRBD1 (6 bases). The CDR3 contains 15 residues. Trimming left V 1 base short and J 3 bases short, with 11 bases between. The germline V gene has CDR1 SGHTS and CDR2 YDEGEE. The DNA for the CDR3 is TGTGCCAGCAGCTTGAGGGGGGGCTTTGGAAACACCATATATTTT. This codes for CASSLRGGFGNTIYF.

The count of this clone is one. The chain employs TRBV9 and TRBJ1-4; possible D gene TRBD1, 6 bases. V shed 4 bases and J shed 4 bases, with 14 bases lying between them. CDR3 size: 15 residues. Germline V CDR1 and CDR2: SGDLS, YYNGEE. The CDR3 here is CASSPSGQINEKLFF. The CDR3 bases are TGTGCCAGCAGCCCAAGTGGACAGATTAATGAAAAACTGTTTTTT.

J is TRBJ1-2 and V is TRBV18, with D possibly matching TRBD1 (6 bases). The V gene lost 6 bases and the J gene lost 4 bases, with 9 bases spanning the gap. CDR1 is KGHSH and CDR2 is LQKENI in the germline V gene. CDR3 length equals 12 residues. CDR3 sequence (DNA): TGTGCCAGCTCGACAGGTATCTATGGCTACACCTTC. This sequence encodes CASSTGIYGYTF. Looking up the rest from reference TRBV18 and TRBJ1-2 gives the full variable domain: NAGVMQNPRHLVRRRGQEARLRCSPMKGHSHVYWYRQLPEEGLKFMVYLQKENIIDESGMPKERFSAEFPKEGPSILRIQQVVRGDSAAYFCASSTGIYGYTFGSGTRLTVV.

The CDR3, as DNA: TGTGCCAGCAGCTTACGGGGGGACCAAGAGACCCAGTACTTC. It codes for CASSLRGDQETQYF. V usage is TRBV7-8 and J usage is TRBJ2-5; 7 nucleotides line up with TRBD2. Germline values: CDR1 SGHVS, CDR2 FQNEAQ. Trimming removed 2 bases from V and 0 bases from J; junction bases left unmatched: 0. This CDR3 is 14 amino acids long.

This chain uses TRBV7-9 with TRBJ2-7; 8 positions match TRBD1. CDR3 length: 16 amino acids. V lost 3 bases, J lost 6 bases, and 13 bases stayed unmatched. Germline V gives CDR1 SEHNR, CDR2 FQNEAQ (reference sequence). DNA of the CDR3: TGTGCCAGCAGCTTCAGGGGGCAGGGAGGTTCTTTCGAGCAGTACTTC. Its translation: CASSFRGQGGSFEQYF.

CDR3 region: CATSRDQKRGIEQFF. CDR3 in DNA: TGTGCCACCAGCAGAGACCAGAAGCGGGGGATTGAGCAGTTCTTC. This chain connects TRBV15 to TRBJ2-1, with TRBD2 matching over 8 bases. CDR1 LNHNV and CDR2 YYDKDF come from the germline V gene (reference sequence). J lost 9 bases, V lost 0 bases, and 7 bases had no gene match. The CDR3 sequence is 15 residues long.

This chain links TRBV30 with TRBJ1-3; D unclear. CDR1 and CDR2 from the germline V gene are GTSNPN and SVGIG (reference sequence). This CDR3 contains 11 residues. V was pared by 4 bases and J by 2 bases, with 3 bases between. The CDR3 DNA reads as TGTGCCTGGAACACTGGAAACACCATATATTTT. This encodes CAWNTGNTIYF.

V and J are TRBV7-8 and TRBJ1-2, with a tentative D call TRBD1 (5 bases). CDR1 is SGHVS and CDR2 is FQNEAQ in the germline V gene. The CDR3 totals 16 residues. V lost 3 bases, J lost 2 bases, and 16 bases lay in between. The CDR3 sequence is CASSFHGGGRNYGYTF. The CDR3 coding sequence is TGTGCCAGCAGCTTTCATGGCGGGGGAAGGAACTATGGCTACACCTTC.

V is TRBV6-6 and J is TRBJ2-3; no definite D call. V was shortened by 4 bases and J by 4 bases, with 12 bases between the two germline ends. The CDR3 runs to 14 residues. In germline, CDR1 is MNHNY, CDR2 SVGAGI (reference sequence). The chain's CDR3 is CASSSPGSADTQYF. For the CDR3, the DNA is TGTGCCAGCAGTTCCCCTGGCAGTGCAGATACGCAGTATTTT.

The chain is built from TRBV5-1 and TRBJ2-3; TRBD2 matches 8 bases. Germline loops: CDR1 SGHRS, CDR2 YFSETQ. The CDR3 spans 16 residues. V trimming: 0 bases; J trimming: 4 bases; junction bases outside the gene matches: 7. CDR3 DNA: TGCGCCAGCAGCTTGGGTGTGACTAGCGCCCCAGATACGCAGTATTTT. Its protein is CASSLGVTSAPDTQYF.

This chain connects TRBV7-2 to TRBJ2-7; 11 bases agree with TRBD2. The CDR3 runs to 16 residues. The germline V gene has CDR1 SGHTA and CDR2 FQGNSA. V lost 3 bases to trimming and J lost 5 bases; unmatched junction nucleotides: 9. CDR3: CASSFFTSGSLHEQYF. The CDR3 nucleotides are TGTGCCAGCAGCTTCTTCACTAGCGGGAGCCTGCACGAGCAGTACTTC.

This clone appeared a single time. The gene calls are TRBV5-4 and TRBJ2-2, with 11 positions matching TRBD1. V was clipped by 1 base and J by 7 bases; unmatched bases: 6. Per the germline V gene, CDR1 is SGHNT and CDR2 is YYREEE (reference sequence). The CDR3 spans 16 residues. CDR3 DNA: TGTGCCAGCAGCTTGCCGGGACAGGGGGTACACGGGGAGCTGTTTTTT. Protein sequence: CASSLPGQGVHGELFF. The whole variable domain, filled in from reference TRBV5-4 and TRBJ2-2, reads ETGVTQSPTHLIKTRGQQVTLRCSSQSGHNTVSWYQQALGQGPQFIFQYYREEENGRGNFPPRFSGLQFPNYSSELNVNALELDDSALYLCASSLPGQGVHGELFFGEGSRLTVL.

The chain uses TRBV9 and TRBJ2-7, with 10 bases aligning to TRBD1. J was trimmed by 7 bases and V by 0 bases; bases with no gene match: 4. Looked up from germline, CDR1 is SGDLS and CDR2 is YYNGEE. The CDR3 is 14 residues long. The CDR3 loop reads CASSVGWTGGEQYF. The DNA for the CDR3 is TGTGCCAGCAGCGTAGGTTGGACAGGGGGAGAGCAGTACTTC.

The chain employs TRBV5-6 and TRBJ2-2, with D tentatively TRBD1 (6 bases). The germline V and J ends were trimmed by 7 bases and 0 bases, with 22 bases remaining between them. Per the germline V gene, CDR1 is SGHDT and CDR2 is YYEEEE. The CDR3 sequence is 18 residues long. The CDR3 sequence: CASSNIFRGHANTGELFF. The CDR3 DNA reads TGTGCCAGCTCGAATATTTTTCGGGGACATGCGAACACCGGGGAGCTGTTTTTT.